This T cell receptor (beta chain) was obtained from a study of blood T cell repertoires in COVID-19. Study-wide context: There were acute and convalescent COVID-19 samples, and they came from the United States, Italy and Spain. T cells, B-cell-depleted T cells, or PBMCs provided the cDNA or gDNA that served as material.

Methods used by the authors: For nucleated cells, counts were estimated from reference gene primer amplification. Data came from immunoSEQ multiplex PCR; TCRdb stores just in-frame clones and leaves some out. The DNA gave D and trimming, while V, J and clone size come from that table. Among tens of thousands of clones listed, about 90% were seen once. This CDR3 is built from 13 residues. V dropped 5 bases and J dropped 9 bases, with 15 bases sitting between them. Germline CDR1 MNHEY, CDR2 SVGEGT. The receptor was derived from a middle-aged man with COVID-19, enrolled during active disease. V and J are TRBV6-2 or TRBV6-3 and TRBJ2-3; possible D gene TRBD2, 5 bases. Material: peripheral blood. This CDR3 reads CASSTGLGDTQYF. The DNA for the CDR3 is TGTGCCAGCAGTACCGGACTGGGCGACACGCAGTATTTT.